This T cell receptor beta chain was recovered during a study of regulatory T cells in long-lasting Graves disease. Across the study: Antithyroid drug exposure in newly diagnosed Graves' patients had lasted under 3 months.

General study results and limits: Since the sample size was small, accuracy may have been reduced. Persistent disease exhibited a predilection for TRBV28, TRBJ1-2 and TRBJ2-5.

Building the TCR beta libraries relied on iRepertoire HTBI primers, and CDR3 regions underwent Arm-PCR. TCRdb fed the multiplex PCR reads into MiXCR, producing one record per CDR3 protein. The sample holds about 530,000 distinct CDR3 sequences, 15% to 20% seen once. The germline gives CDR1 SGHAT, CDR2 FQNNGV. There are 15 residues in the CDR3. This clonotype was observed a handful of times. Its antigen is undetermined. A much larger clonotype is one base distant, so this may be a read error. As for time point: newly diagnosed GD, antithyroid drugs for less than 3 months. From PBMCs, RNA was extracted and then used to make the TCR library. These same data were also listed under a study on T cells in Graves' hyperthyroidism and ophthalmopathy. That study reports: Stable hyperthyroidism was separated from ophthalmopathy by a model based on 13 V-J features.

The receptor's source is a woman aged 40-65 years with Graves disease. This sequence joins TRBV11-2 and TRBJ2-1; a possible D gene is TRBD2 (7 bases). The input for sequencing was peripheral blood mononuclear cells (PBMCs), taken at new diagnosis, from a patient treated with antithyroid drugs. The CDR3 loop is CAGSQGTTSYNEQFF. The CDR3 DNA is TGTGCCGGCAGCCAGGGGACTACATCCTACAATGAGCAGTTCTTC.